Listed below are T cell receptor beta chains from one sample, sequenced in a study of shared clonotypes between healthy human individuals. Produced via immunoSEQ multiplex PCR; TCRdb's table is partial and in-frame only. The sample yields hundreds of thousands of clones, around 76% seen once. Input material: PBMCs. The receptors derive from a woman in her thirties or forties in good health. Some clones in this sample may be carry-over from other donors' samples. The CDR3 runs from the conserved cysteine through the conserved F or W.

v_gene: TRBV28
j_gene: TRBJ1-5
CDR3aa: CASSSYRDRANYGNQPQHF

v_gene: TRBV7-2
j_gene: TRBJ2-7
CDR3aa: CASSSRTGTYEQYF

v_gene: TRBV4-1
j_gene: TRBJ2-2
CDR3aa: CASSRLAGGLAGELFF

v_gene: TRBV18
j_gene: TRBJ2-5
CDR3aa: CASSPQRRDRQESQYF

v_gene: TRBV7-3
j_gene: TRBJ2-3
CDR3aa: CASSSSSGSYTDTQYF

v_gene: TRBV25-1
j_gene: TRBJ2-7
CDR3aa: CASSESGTSKKQYF

v_gene: TRBV6-5
j_gene: TRBJ1-3
CDR3aa: CASRPGQAANTIYF

v_gene: TRBV29-1
j_gene: TRBJ2-7
CDR3aa: CSVGTSSYEQYF

v_gene: TRBV5-6
j_gene: TRBJ2-2
CDR3aa: CASSSDGEAGPNTGELFF

v_gene: TRBV19
j_gene: TRBJ1-1
CDR3aa: CASSPDREGKTEAFF

v_gene: TRBV6-1
j_gene: TRBJ2-3
CDR3aa: CASSQLDTQYF

v_gene: TRBV1
j_gene: TRBJ2-5
CDR3aa: CTSSPNRGCQETQYF

v_gene: TRBV11-3
j_gene: TRBJ2-7
CDR3aa: CASSVNGGQRAVPYEQYF

v_gene: TRBV15
j_gene: TRBJ2-1
CDR3aa: CATSREGNWGNEQFF

v_gene: TRBV2
j_gene: TRBJ2-7
CDR3aa: CASNGGDTYEQYF

v_gene: TRBV5-4
j_gene: TRBJ2-7
CDR3aa: CASSLELARSEQYF

v_gene: TRBV7-9
j_gene: TRBJ2-1
CDR3aa: CASSSAGEQFF

v_gene: TRBV18
j_gene: TRBJ1-5
CDR3aa: CASSPASQPQHF

v_gene: TRBV11-2
j_gene: TRBJ2-7
CDR3aa: CASSRSGSTYEQYF

v_gene: TRBV7-3
j_gene: TRBJ2-5
CDR3aa: CASSSQGRAWETQYF

v_gene: TRBV7-8
j_gene: TRBJ2-1
CDR3aa: CATVKREGHNEQFF

v_gene: TRBV5-6
j_gene: TRBJ1-5
CDR3aa: CASSLTGRYSNQPQHF

v_gene: TRBV7-8
j_gene: TRBJ2-2
CDR3aa: CASSSYSAGELFF